This TCR beta chain was captured by sequencing in a study of beta chain features in type 1 diabetes. Reverse transcribing all isolated RNA meant expressed TCRB transcripts were sequenced. Repertoires were generated with immunoSEQ multiplex PCR, while TCRdb's copy carries only in-frame clones and drops some. The sample lists some 270,000 clones, around 14% occurring once. Concerning this clone itself: As yet, its antigen is unknown.

Whole-study results and caveats: VDJ junctions in type 1 diabetes patients carried more deletions and fewer insertions.

Germline assignment: CDR1 MGHRA and CDR2 YSYEKL. This CDR3 spans 15 amino acids. The V end was cut by 4 bases, the J end by 3 bases, with 15 bases between. J is TRBJ1-2 and V is TRBV4-1; possible D gene TRBD1, 6 bases. The TCR comes from a woman between 40 and 55 years old in good health. The source material was naive CD4+ T cells from blood. In DNA, the CDR3 is TGCGCCAGCAGCCCCAGCGCGACAGGCTACTATGGCTACACCTTC. The encoded protein is CASSPSATGYYGYTF.